This T cell receptor (beta chain) was retrieved from a study of T-cell reconstitution after alpha-beta-depleted transplantation in children. Whole-study results and caveats: There were some patients whose high TCRbeta diversity at day 60 came from surviving recipient T cells and thymic progenitors. By about two months after transplant, alpha-beta T cells reportedly arose from several hundred graft clones that had expanded. Newly produced T cells mostly provided counts and TCRbeta diversity after one year, as hyperexpanded clones declined.

The TCRbeta library was prepared with unique molecular identifiers. TCRdb re-called the PCR reads through MiXCR, storing one row per CDR3 protein. The data hold 330,000 or so distinct CDR3 sequences, with approximately 7.3% observed a single time. This clonotype came up a few times. Antigen: not known. Trimming removed 11 bases from V and 3 bases from J; junction bases left unmatched: 23. The CDR3 contains 19 residues. The gene calls are TRBV12-3 or TRBV12-4 and TRBJ2-5; 11 positions match TRBD2. Sequenced material: peripheral blood, taken 360 days after TCRalphabeta/CD19-depleted stem cell transplant. The TCR was taken from a female patient under 10 years old who had a stem cell transplant for Fanconi anemia, so the T cells may come from the graft donor. CDR3 amino acids: CAFSLVPGLAVHLKETQYF. CDR3 DNA: TGTGCCTTCAGTTTAGTCCCGGGACTAGCGGTACACCTTAAAGAGACCCAGTACTTC.